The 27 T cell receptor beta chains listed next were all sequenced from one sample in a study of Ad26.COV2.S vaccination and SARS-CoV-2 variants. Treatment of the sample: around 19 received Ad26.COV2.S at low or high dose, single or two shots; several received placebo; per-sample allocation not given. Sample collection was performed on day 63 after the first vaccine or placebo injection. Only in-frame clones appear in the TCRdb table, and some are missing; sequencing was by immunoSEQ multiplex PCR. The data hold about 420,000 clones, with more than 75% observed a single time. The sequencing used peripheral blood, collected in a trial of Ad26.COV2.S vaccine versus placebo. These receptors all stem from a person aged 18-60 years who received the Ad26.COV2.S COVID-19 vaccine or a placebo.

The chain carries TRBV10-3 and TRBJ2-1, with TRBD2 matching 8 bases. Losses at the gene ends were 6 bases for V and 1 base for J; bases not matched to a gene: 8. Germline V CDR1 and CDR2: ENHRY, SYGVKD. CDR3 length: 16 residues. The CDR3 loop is CAISVQKRGSYNEQFF. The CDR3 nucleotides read TGTGCCATCAGCGTTCAAAAGCGGGGGTCCTACAATGAGCAGTTCTTC.

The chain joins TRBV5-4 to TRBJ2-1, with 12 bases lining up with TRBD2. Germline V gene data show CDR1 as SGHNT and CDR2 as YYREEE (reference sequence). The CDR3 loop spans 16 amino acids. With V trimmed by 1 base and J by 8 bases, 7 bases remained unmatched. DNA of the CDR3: TGTGCCAGCAGCTTGACTAGCGGGGGGAATAGTGATGAGCAGTTCTTC. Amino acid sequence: CASSLTSGGNSDEQFF.

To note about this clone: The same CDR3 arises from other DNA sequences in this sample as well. The CDR3 sequence is CASSLAGAAGYTF. In nucleotides, the CDR3 is TGTGCCAGCAGCTTAGCAGGGGCGGCTGGCTACACCTTC. The chain carries TRBV7-9 and TRBJ1-2; possible D gene TRBD1, 5 bases. The CDR3 totals 13 residues. Germline V lookup: CDR1 SEHNR, CDR2 FQNEAQ (reference sequence). V was clipped by 0 bases and J by 7 bases, with 9 bases between them.

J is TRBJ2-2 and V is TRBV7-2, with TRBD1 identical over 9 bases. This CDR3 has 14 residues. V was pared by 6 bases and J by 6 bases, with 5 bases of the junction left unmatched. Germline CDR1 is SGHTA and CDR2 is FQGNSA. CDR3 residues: CASSSRQGAGELFF. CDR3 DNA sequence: TGTGCCAGCAGTTCTAGACAGGGGGCCGGGGAGCTGTTTTTT.

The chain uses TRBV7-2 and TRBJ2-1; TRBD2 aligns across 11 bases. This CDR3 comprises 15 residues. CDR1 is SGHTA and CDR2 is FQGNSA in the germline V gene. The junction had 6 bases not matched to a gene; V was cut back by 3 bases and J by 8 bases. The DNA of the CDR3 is TGTGCCAGCAGCTTTCATGGTAGCGGGGGGGATGAGCAGTTCTTC. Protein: CASSFHGSGGDEQFF.

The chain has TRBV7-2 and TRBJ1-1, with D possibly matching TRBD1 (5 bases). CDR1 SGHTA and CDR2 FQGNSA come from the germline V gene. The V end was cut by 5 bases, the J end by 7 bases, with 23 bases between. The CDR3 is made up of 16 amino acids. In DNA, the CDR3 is TGTGCCAGCAGCACCAATTCGGGAACCGGGGCGGATGAAGCTTTCTTT. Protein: CASSTNSGTGADEAFF.

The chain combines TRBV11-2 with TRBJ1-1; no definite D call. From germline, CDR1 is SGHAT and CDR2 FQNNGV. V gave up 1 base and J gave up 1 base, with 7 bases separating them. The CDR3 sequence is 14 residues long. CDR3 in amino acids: CASSLADSNTEAFF. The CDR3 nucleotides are TGTGCCAGCAGCTTAGCCGATTCGAACACTGAAGCTTTCTTT.

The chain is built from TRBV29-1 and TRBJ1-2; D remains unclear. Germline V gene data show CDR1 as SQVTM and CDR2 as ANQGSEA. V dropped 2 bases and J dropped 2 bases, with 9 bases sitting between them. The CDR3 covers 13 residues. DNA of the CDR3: TGCAGCGTTGAATACATCACCAACTATGGCTACACCTTC. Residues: CSVEYITNYGYTF.

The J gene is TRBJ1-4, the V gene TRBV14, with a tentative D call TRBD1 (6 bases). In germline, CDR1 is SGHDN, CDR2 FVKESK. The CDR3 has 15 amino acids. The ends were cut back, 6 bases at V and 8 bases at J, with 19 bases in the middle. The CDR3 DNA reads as TGTGCCAGCAGAAGAACGGGGGGCCGGGGCGAAAAACTGTTTTTT. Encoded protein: CASRRTGGRGEKLFF.

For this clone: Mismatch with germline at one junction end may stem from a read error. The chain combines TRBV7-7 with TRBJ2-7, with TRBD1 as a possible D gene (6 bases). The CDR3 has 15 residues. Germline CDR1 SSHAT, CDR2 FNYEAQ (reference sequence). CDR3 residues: CASSLGTGSSYEQYF. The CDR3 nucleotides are TGTGCTAGCAGCTTAGGAACAGGGAGCTCCTACGAGCAGTACTTC.

CDR3 sequence reads: CASSNGNTIYF. Here the CDR3 DNA reads TGTGCCAGCAGTAACGGAAACACCATATATTTT. The V gene is TRBV2, the J gene TRBJ1-3; D uncertain. V lost 5 bases, J lost 4 bases, and 3 bases lay in between. CDR3 length equals 11 residues. CDR1 is SNHLY and CDR2 is FYNNEI in the germline V gene.

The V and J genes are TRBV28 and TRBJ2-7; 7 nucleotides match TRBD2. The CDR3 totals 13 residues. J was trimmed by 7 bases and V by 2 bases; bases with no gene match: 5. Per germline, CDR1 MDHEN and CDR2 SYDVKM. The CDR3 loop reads CASSLPGRVEQYF. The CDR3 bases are TGTGCCAGCAGTTTACCAGGGAGGGTTGAGCAGTACTTC.

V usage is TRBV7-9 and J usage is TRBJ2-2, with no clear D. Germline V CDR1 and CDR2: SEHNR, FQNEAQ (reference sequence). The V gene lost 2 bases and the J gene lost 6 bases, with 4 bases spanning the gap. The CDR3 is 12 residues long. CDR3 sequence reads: CASSLIPGELFF. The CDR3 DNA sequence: TGTGCCAGCAGCTTAATTCCCGGGGAGCTGTTTTTT.

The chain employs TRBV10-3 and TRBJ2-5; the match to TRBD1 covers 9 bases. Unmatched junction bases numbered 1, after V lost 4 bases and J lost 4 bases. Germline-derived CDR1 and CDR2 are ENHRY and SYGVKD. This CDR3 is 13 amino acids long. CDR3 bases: TGTGCCATCAGTGCGGGACAGGGAGAGACCCAGTACTTC. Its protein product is CAISAGQGETQYF.

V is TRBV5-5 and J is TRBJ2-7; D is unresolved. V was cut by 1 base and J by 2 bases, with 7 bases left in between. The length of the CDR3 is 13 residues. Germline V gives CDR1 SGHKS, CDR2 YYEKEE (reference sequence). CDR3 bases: TGTGCCAGCAGCTTGCGTTTGGCCTACGAGCAGTACTTC. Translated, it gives CASSLRLAYEQYF. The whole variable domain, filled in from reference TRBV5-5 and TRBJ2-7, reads DAGVTQSPTHLIKTRGQQVTLRCSPISGHKSVSWYQQVLGQGPQFIFQYYEKEERGRGNFPDRFSARQFPNYSSELNVNALLLGDSALYLCASSLRLAYEQYFGPGTRLTVT.

The CDR3 loop reads CATHPQSFNQPQHF. CDR3 nucleotides: TGTGCCACCCATCCCCAGAGCTTCAATCAGCCCCAGCATTTT. This rearrangement joins TRBV28 to TRBJ1-5; no clear D. Germline lookup yields CDR1 MDHEN and CDR2 SYDVKM. V gave up 10 bases and J gave up 3 bases, with 16 bases separating them. This CDR3 comprises 14 residues.

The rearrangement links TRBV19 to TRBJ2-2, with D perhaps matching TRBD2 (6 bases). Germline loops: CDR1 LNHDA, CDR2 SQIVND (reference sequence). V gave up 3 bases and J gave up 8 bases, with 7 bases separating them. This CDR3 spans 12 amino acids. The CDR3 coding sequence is TGTGCCAGTAGTATTGGGAGGGGGGAGCTGTTTTTT. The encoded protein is CASSIGRGELFF.

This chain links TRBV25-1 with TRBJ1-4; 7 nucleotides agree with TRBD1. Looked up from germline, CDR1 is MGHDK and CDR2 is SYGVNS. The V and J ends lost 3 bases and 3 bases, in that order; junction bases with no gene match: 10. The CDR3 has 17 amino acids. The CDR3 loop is CASSDTLTGAANEKLFF. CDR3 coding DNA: TGTGCCAGCAGTGATACACTTACAGGGGCGGCTAATGAAAAACTGTTTTTT.

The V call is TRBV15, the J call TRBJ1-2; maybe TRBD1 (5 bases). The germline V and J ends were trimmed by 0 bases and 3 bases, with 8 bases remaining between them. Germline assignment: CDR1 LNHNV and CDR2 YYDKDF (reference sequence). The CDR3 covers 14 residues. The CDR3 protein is CATSRDLGDYGYTF. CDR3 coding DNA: TGTGCCACCAGCAGAGATTTGGGGGACTATGGCTACACCTTC.

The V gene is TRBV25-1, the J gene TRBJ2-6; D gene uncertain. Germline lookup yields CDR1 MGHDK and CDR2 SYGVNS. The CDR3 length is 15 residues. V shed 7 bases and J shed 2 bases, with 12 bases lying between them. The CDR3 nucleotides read TGTGCCAGCAAACCTCAAAGTGCTGGGGCCAACGTCCTGACTTTC. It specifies CASKPQSAGANVLTF.

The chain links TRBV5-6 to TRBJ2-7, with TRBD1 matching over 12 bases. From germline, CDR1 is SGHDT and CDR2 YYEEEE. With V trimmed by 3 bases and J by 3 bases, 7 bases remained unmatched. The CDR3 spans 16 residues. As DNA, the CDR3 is TGTGCCAGCAGCTCGGGACAGGGGGCTGTTTTCTACGAGCAGTACTTC. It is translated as CASSSGQGAVFYEQYF.

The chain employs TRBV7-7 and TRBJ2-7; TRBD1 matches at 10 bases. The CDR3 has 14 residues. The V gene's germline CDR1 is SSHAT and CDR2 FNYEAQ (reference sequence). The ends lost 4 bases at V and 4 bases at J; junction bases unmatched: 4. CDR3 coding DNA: TGTGCCAGCAGCTACCGGGACAGGGGATACGAGCAGTACTTC. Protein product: CASSYRDRGYEQYF. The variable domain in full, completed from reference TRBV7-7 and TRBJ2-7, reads GAGVSQSPRYKVTKRGQDVTLRCDPISSHATLYWYQQALGQGPEFLTYFNYEAQPDKSGLPSDRFSAERPEGSISTLTIQRTEQRDSAMYRCASSYRDRGYEQYFGPGTRLTVT.

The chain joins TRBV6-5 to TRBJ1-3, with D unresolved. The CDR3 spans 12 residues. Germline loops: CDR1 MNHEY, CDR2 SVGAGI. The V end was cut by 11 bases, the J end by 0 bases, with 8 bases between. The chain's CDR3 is CARSRSGNTIYF. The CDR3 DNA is TGTGCCCGGAGCCGCTCTGGAAACACCATATATTTT.

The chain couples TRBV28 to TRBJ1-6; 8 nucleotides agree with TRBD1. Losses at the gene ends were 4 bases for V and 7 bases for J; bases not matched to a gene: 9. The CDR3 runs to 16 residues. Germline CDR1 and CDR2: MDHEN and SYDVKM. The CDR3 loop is CASSSDWTGKNSPLHF. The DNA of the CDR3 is TGTGCCAGCAGTTCCGATTGGACAGGGAAAAATTCACCCCTCCACTTT.

CDR3 in DNA: TGTGCCAGCTACGGATCGGGGGGGGTTACCGGGGAGCTGTTTTTT. This sequence encodes CASYGSGGVTGELFF. V and J are TRBV25-1 and TRBJ2-2; TRBD2 aligns across 8 bases. With 8 bases clipped from V and 5 bases from J, the junction kept 10 bases outside the gene matches. The CDR3 length is 15 residues. Per germline, CDR1 MGHDK and CDR2 SYGVNS.

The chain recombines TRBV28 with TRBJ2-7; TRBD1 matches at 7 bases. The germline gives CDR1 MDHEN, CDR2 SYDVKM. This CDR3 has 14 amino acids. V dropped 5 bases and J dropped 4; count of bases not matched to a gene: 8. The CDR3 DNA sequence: TGTGCCAGCAGTCCCTCTAAGGGGGCTTACGAGCAGTACTTC. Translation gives CASSPSKGAYEQYF.

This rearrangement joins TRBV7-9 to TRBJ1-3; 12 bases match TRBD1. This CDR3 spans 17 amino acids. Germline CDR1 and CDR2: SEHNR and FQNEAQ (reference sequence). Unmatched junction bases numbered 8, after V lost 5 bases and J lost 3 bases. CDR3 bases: TGTGCCAGCAGCCTTCTACGGGACAGGGGGCATGGAAACACCATATATTTT. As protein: CASSLLRDRGHGNTIYF.